This entry features one T cell receptor beta chain sequence. The data belong to a study of blood T cell repertoires in COVID-19. Overall study: Acute and convalescent COVID-19 specimens originated in the United States, Italy and Spain. Sources were T cells, B-cell-depleted T cells, or PBMCs; the material itself was cDNA or gDNA.

The ends lost 2 bases at V and 2 bases at J; junction bases unmatched: 5. CDR3 length equals 15 residues. Germline assignment: CDR1 SGHRS and CDR2 YFSETQ. Some clones are missing from TCRdb's copy, which holds only in-frame ones; the method was immunoSEQ multiplex PCR. The sample has roughly 250,000 clones, 87% seen once. The J gene is TRBJ2-3, the V gene TRBV5-1; 7 bases match TRBD2. This clonotype was sampled from a woman aged 25 to 39 with acute COVID-19. The material sequenced was PBMCs or T cells enriched from blood (not recorded which). The CDR3: CASSFYWDYTDTQYF. The DNA for the CDR3 is TGCGCCAGCAGCTTTTATTGGGACTACACAGATACGCAGTATTTT.